A selection of T cell receptor beta chains follows, all from one sample in a study of shared clonotypes between healthy human individuals. Measured with immunoSEQ multiplex PCR; TCRdb has only the in-frame clones, and not every one. The data show roughly 590,000 clones, nearly 97% seen once. What was sequenced was naive CD8+ T cells sorted from blood. The receptors originated from a woman under 40 in good health. Each CDR3 is given with its conserved first and last residue. Each record gives: CDR3 DNA, CDR3 protein, J gene, V gene, D gene, clone size. The D gene is left open where the match is weak. Size tells how often a clone was seen (once, few, many) or the class of an expanded clone, and some rows leave it out.

CDR3 DNA: TGTGCCAGTAGTATAGACAGGGAAGGAATGGATCGGCGAGAGACCCAGTACTTC
CDR3 protein: CASSIDREGMDRRETQYF
J gene: TRBJ2-5
V gene: TRBV19
D gene: NA
clone size: NA

CDR3 DNA: TGTGCCAGCAGTCCGGGACACCTCTACGAGCAGTACTTC
CDR3 protein: CASSPGHLYEQYF
J gene: TRBJ2-7
V gene: TRBV7-9
D gene: NA
clone size: NA

CDR3 DNA: TGTGCCAGCAGCGAGGGACTAGCTGAAATCTACGAGCAGTACTTC
CDR3 protein: CASSEGLAEIYEQYF
J gene: TRBJ2-7
V gene: TRBV9
D gene: TRBD2
clone size: NA

CDR3 DNA: TGTGCCAGCAGCTTAGTGCCAGGGGGACTAGTGGTTAGCGGGGAGCTGTTTTTT
CDR3 protein: CASSLVPGGLVVSGELFF
J gene: TRBJ2-2
V gene: TRBV11-2
D gene: NA
clone size: NA

CDR3 DNA: TGTGCCAGCAGTATCCGGGACGACGACAATGAGCAGTTCTTC
CDR3 protein: CASSIRDDDNEQFF
J gene: TRBJ2-1
V gene: TRBV6-1
D gene: NA
clone size: NA

CDR3 DNA: TGTGCCAGCAGCGAGGGGGACACTGAAGCTTTCTTT
CDR3 protein: CASSEGDTEAFF
J gene: TRBJ1-1
V gene: TRBV7-9
D gene: NA
clone size: NA

CDR3 DNA: TGTGCCAGCAGTGAAGGAAGGGGCACTGAAGCTTTCTTT
CDR3 protein: CASSEGRGTEAFF
J gene: TRBJ1-1
V gene: TRBV2
D gene: NA
clone size: NA

CDR3 DNA: TGTGCCAGCAGTCTGCCCCCGAACACTGAAGCTTTCTTT
CDR3 protein: CASSLPPNTEAFF
J gene: TRBJ1-1
V gene: TRBV7-9
D gene: NA
clone size: NA

CDR3 DNA: TGCGCCAGCAGCTTGGACTTATACACAGATACGCAGTATTTT
CDR3 protein: CASSLDLYTDTQYF
J gene: TRBJ2-3
V gene: TRBV5-1
D gene: NA
clone size: NA

CDR3 DNA: TGTGCCAGCAGCCTGGACGGGGATACGCAGTATTTT
CDR3 protein: CASSLDGDTQYF
J gene: TRBJ2-3
V gene: TRBV5-8
D gene: NA
clone size: NA

CDR3 DNA: TGTGCCAGCAGCCGGGACACCTTTCAAGAGACCCAGTACTTC
CDR3 protein: CASSRDTFQETQYF
J gene: TRBJ2-5
V gene: TRBV7-9
D gene: NA
clone size: NA

CDR3 DNA: TGTGCCAGTAGTATTGATGAGGAGGAGTACGAGCAGTACTTC
CDR3 protein: CASSIDEEEYEQYF
J gene: TRBJ2-7
V gene: TRBV19
D gene: NA
clone size: NA

CDR3 DNA: TGTGCCAGCTCACCATCCTGGGACAGCTCCTACGAGCAGTACTTC
CDR3 protein: CASSPSWDSSYEQYF
J gene: TRBJ2-7
V gene: TRBV18
D gene: TRBD1
clone size: NA

CDR3 DNA: TGCAGCGTTGAGGGCGTTGGGTCCGAAACCTACGAGCAGTACTTC
CDR3 protein: CSVEGVGSETYEQYF
J gene: TRBJ2-7
V gene: TRBV29-1
D gene: NA
clone size: NA

CDR3 DNA: TGTGCCAGCAGATCGGGACAGGGGCACTATGGCTACACCTTC
CDR3 protein: CASRSGQGHYGYTF
J gene: TRBJ1-2
V gene: TRBV6-5
D gene: TRBD1
clone size: NA

CDR3 DNA: TGTGCCAGCAGCGGGACTAGCGCCTACAATGAGCAGTTCTTC
CDR3 protein: CASSGTSAYNEQFF
J gene: TRBJ2-1
V gene: TRBV13
D gene: TRBD2
clone size: NA

CDR3 DNA: TGTGCCAGTGAATCCCGAGGCGAGTTTGTAACCAACTTC
CDR3 protein: CASESRGEFVTNF
J gene: TRBJ1-2
V gene: TRBV19
D gene: NA
clone size: NA

CDR3 DNA: TGCGCCAGCAGCACAGCCGGGTCCAATCAGTACTTC
CDR3 protein: CASSTAGSNQYF
J gene: TRBJ2-4
V gene: TRBV5-1
D gene: NA
clone size: once

CDR3 DNA: TGTGCCACCAGCAGCCTCACTAGCGGAGATTACAATGAGCAGTTCTTC
CDR3 protein: CATSSLTSGDYNEQFF
J gene: TRBJ2-1
V gene: TRBV15
D gene: TRBD2
clone size: NA

CDR3 DNA: TGTGCCACCAGCAGAGTTGGGACATCCTACGAGCAGTACTTC
CDR3 protein: CATSRVGTSYEQYF
J gene: TRBJ2-7
V gene: TRBV15
D gene: NA
clone size: NA

CDR3 DNA: TGTGCCAGCAGTCCCTCCCCGGGAGCGGGAGTATACGAGCAGTACTTC
CDR3 protein: CASSPSPGAGVYEQYF
J gene: TRBJ2-7
V gene: TRBV27
D gene: TRBD2
clone size: NA

CDR3 DNA: TGTGCCAGCAGTATAGGGGGGAAAGACACGGGGTCTGAAGCTTTCTTT
CDR3 protein: CASSIGGKDTGSEAFF
J gene: TRBJ1-1
V gene: TRBV27
D gene: NA
clone size: few

CDR3 DNA: TGTGCCACCAACAACAGGGTGAGCTCTGGAAACACCATATATTTT
CDR3 protein: CATNNRVSSGNTIYF
J gene: TRBJ1-3
V gene: TRBV19
D gene: NA
clone size: NA

CDR3 DNA: TGTGCCAGCAAAAACTCGGGCGTATTCTCAACGCGTATCGACGATATTGGCTACACCTTC
CDR3 protein: CASKNSGVFSTRIDDIGYTF
J gene: TRBJ1-2
V gene: TRBV28
D gene: NA
clone size: NA

CDR3 DNA: TGTGCCAGCAGTCCTACCGGGGCTGGGGATGGCTACACCTTC
CDR3 protein: CASSPTGAGDGYTF
J gene: TRBJ1-2
V gene: TRBV13
D gene: NA
clone size: NA

CDR3 DNA: TGTGCCACCAGCACTGGGGGGGCTGGCGAGCAGTACTTC
CDR3 protein: CATSTGGAGEQYF
J gene: TRBJ2-7
V gene: TRBV15
D gene: NA
clone size: NA

CDR3 DNA: TGTGCCAGCAGTTTCATAGAGTACAATGAGCAGTTCTTC
CDR3 protein: CASSFIEYNEQFF
J gene: TRBJ2-1
V gene: TRBV28
D gene: NA
clone size: NA

CDR3 DNA: TGTGCCAGCAGTGCCGCTAGGGTTGAGTGGGAGACCCAGTACTTC
CDR3 protein: CASSAARVEWETQYF
J gene: TRBJ2-5
V gene: TRBV25-1
D gene: NA
clone size: NA

CDR3 DNA: TGTGCCAGCGGTCTAGCGGTAAGCTCCTACAATGAGCAGTTCTTC
CDR3 protein: CASGLAVSSYNEQFF
J gene: TRBJ2-1
V gene: TRBV5-6
D gene: TRBD2
clone size: NA

CDR3 DNA: TGCGCCAGCAGTGAGTCCGGGGGTGCCGGGGAGCTGTTTTTT
CDR3 protein: CASSESGGAGELFF
J gene: TRBJ2-2
V gene: TRBV10-1
D gene: NA
clone size: few

CDR3 DNA: TGCGCCAGCAGTCTTACCGGGACAGGGGGTTCCTACGAGCAGTACTTC
CDR3 protein: CASSLTGTGGSYEQYF
J gene: TRBJ2-7
V gene: TRBV4-1
D gene: TRBD1
clone size: NA

CDR3 DNA: TGTGCCAGCAGCTTAGTGGCAGCCGGGGTAGGGGCTTTCTTT
CDR3 protein: CASSLVAAGVGAFF
J gene: TRBJ1-1
V gene: TRBV7-8
D gene: NA
clone size: once

CDR3 DNA: TGTGCCAGCAGCCCCCCCCCGGCAGGTCCAAAGGAGACCCAGTACTTC
CDR3 protein: CASSPPPAGPKETQYF
J gene: TRBJ2-5
V gene: TRBV11-2
D gene: NA
clone size: NA

CDR3 DNA: TGTGCCAGTAGCCCGGGACAGGGTGGCACTGAAGCTTTCTTT
CDR3 protein: CASSPGQGGTEAFF
J gene: TRBJ1-1
V gene: TRBV19
D gene: TRBD1
clone size: NA

CDR3 DNA: TGTGCCAGCAGCTTAGACGGTGCGGCTAACTATGGCTACACCTTC
CDR3 protein: CASSLDGAANYGYTF
J gene: TRBJ1-2
V gene: TRBV7-8
D gene: NA
clone size: once

CDR3 DNA: TGTGCCAGCAGTTTAAGGGAGGGGTCTAGCTATGGCTACACCTTC
CDR3 protein: CASSLREGSSYGYTF
J gene: TRBJ1-2
V gene: TRBV27
D gene: NA
clone size: NA

CDR3 DNA: TGTGCCAGCAGTTTGTCCGGGACTAGCGGGGCCTACGAGCAGTACTTC
CDR3 protein: CASSLSGTSGAYEQYF
J gene: TRBJ2-7
V gene: TRBV28
D gene: TRBD2
clone size: NA